This T cell receptor (beta chain) was identified in a study of Ad26.COV2.S vaccination and SARS-CoV-2 variants. Specified treatment: around 19 received Ad26.COV2.S at low or high dose, single or two shots; about five received placebo; per-sample allocation not given. Collection of the samples took place on day 63 after the first injection of vaccine or placebo. The donor was a Boston adult aged 18-55 years. This CDR3 is 15 amino acids long. V dropped 6 bases and J dropped 4; count of bases not matched to a gene: 8. CDR1 and CDR2 (germline): MNHEY, SVGAGI. Whole-study findings and limits: Substantial breadth in spike-specific CD8+ and CD4+ T cell responses was reportedly seen after vaccination. It was found that vaccine and placebo recipients had similar non-spike TCR breadth.

The method was immunoSEQ multiplex PCR; TCRdb's version includes in-frame clones alone and lacks a portion of them. The sample lists over 200,000 clones; approximately 88% were seen once. This clone was seen only once. Its target is unknown. This chain connects TRBV6-5 to TRBJ1-5; TRBD1 matches at 8 bases. The source material was peripheral blood, sampled in a trial of Ad26.COV2.S vaccine versus placebo. The TCR originated in a person aged 18-60 years who received the Ad26.COV2.S COVID-19 vaccine or a placebo. The CDR3 here is CASSPDRGRNQPQHF. The CDR3 nucleotides read TGTGCCAGCAGCCCAGACAGGGGTCGGAATCAGCCCCAGCATTTT.